The 24 T cell receptor beta chains below were found in one sample sequenced in a study of CXCR3-negative and CXCR3-positive naive CD8 T cells. Findings and limits, study-wide: CXCR3-negative naive cells had less hydrophobic TRB CDR3s than did CXCR3-positive naive cells.

Their antigens remain unidentified. The TRB libraries of cDNA were built by UMI-labeled 5' RACE. TCRdb reprocessed the 5' RACE reads, keeping one entry per CDR3 protein, no DNA. Its listing shows around 61,000 distinct CDR3 sequences. Sequencing was done on a sample of naive CXCR3+ CD8+ T cells from blood. The subset is: CD45RO-CCR7+CD27+CD95- naive CD8+ T cells expressing CXCR3 (TNR3+). All receptors come from a human donor in good health. Some clones in this sample may be carry-over from other donors' samples.

The V gene is TRBV28, the J gene TRBJ2-7; lacking DNA, the TRBD1 call made by TCRdb goes unchecked. Germline CDR1 and CDR2: MDHEN and SYDVKM. The CDR3 spans 15 residues. CDR3 residues: CASSGLGQGGYEQYF.

The chain links TRBV19 to TRBJ1-1; TCRdb lists TRBD1, though no DNA is available to test this call. The CDR3 extends over 17 amino acids. Germline V CDR1 and CDR2: LNHDA, SQIVND (reference sequence). CDR3 in amino acids: CASSQLPPTTGSTEAFF.

This rearrangement joins TRBV27 to TRBJ2-7; with no DNA, the TCRdb D assignment of TRBD1 cannot be verified. This CDR3 is 14 amino acids long. Germline CDR1 reads MNHEY; CDR2 reads SMNVEV (reference sequence). CDR3 sequence reads: CASSSGQASYEQYF.

The gene calls are TRBV9 and TRBJ2-7; TCRdb's D call of TRBD1 is untestable without DNA. Germline CDR1 is SGDLS and CDR2 is YYNGEE. The CDR3 length is 13 residues. The CDR3 reads CASSGTAPYEQYF.

V is TRBV29-1 and J is TRBJ1-2; TCRdb picks TRBD1, but there is no DNA to check that call. CDR1 is SQVTM and CDR2 is ANQGSEA in the germline V gene. The CDR3 is 14 residues long. The CDR3 sequence: CSVEDLAGDYGYTF.

The chain is built from TRBV9 and TRBJ2-1; TCRdb outputs TRBD1, but without DNA this stays unchecked. Looked up from germline, CDR1 is SGDLS and CDR2 is YYNGEE. The CDR3 runs to 15 residues. CDR3 sequence: CASSPDGGKYNEQFF.

This CDR3 reads CSVDVWGTNEKLFF. V is TRBV29-1 and J is TRBJ1-4; TCRdb gives TRBD1 as the D gene, but with no DNA this cannot be confirmed. Germline values: CDR1 SQVTM, CDR2 ANQGSEA. The CDR3 is 14 residues long.

The V gene is TRBV6-5, the J gene TRBJ2-3. Germline CDR1 and CDR2: MNHEY and SVGAGI. This CDR3 has 14 residues. CDR3 residues: CASSYDSYTDTQYF.

The rearrangement uses TRBV3-1 and TRBJ2-6. This CDR3 is built from 14 residues. Germline-derived CDR1 and CDR2 are LGHDT and YNNKEL (reference sequence). CDR3 region: CASSQASGANVLTF.

The chain has TRBV6-6 and TRBJ1-3. There are 15 residues in the CDR3. CDR1 is MNHNY and CDR2 is SVGAGI in the germline V gene (reference sequence). The CDR3 spells CASSYEGDSGNTIYF.

The V and J genes are TRBV27 and TRBJ2-7; TCRdb's D call of TRBD2 is untestable without DNA. The V gene's germline CDR1 is MNHEY and CDR2 SMNVEV (reference sequence). The CDR3 has 17 residues. The CDR3 reads CASSLDPAFGGASEQYF.

The chain links TRBV27 to TRBJ2-3; the TCRdb D gene call, TRBD2, has no DNA to confirm it. The CDR3 spans 17 residues. Germline CDR1 is MNHEY and CDR2 is SMNVEV (reference sequence). CDR3 residues: CASSSLQLAGDTDTQYF.

This chain joins TRBV7-3 and TRBJ2-2; as DNA is missing, the TRBD1 call by TCRdb cannot be tested. The CDR3 consists of 15 residues. The germline V gene encodes CDR1 SGHTA and CDR2 FQGTGA. CDR3 loop: CASSSQGQNTGELFF.

The chain links TRBV20-1 to TRBJ1-2. The CDR3 consists of 16 residues. CDR1 is DFQATT and CDR2 is SNEGSKA in the germline V gene (reference sequence). This chain's CDR3 is CSARNGQADTNYGYTF.

The chain carries TRBV12-5 and TRBJ2-7. The CDR3 loop spans 14 amino acids. Germline V CDR1 and CDR2: LGHNT, FRNRAP. This CDR3 is CASGFTVSSYEQYF.

V gene TRBV7-6 combines with J gene TRBJ2-1; with no DNA, the TCRdb D assignment of TRBD1 cannot be verified. The germline CDR1 and CDR2 sequences are SGHVS and FNYEAQ. This CDR3 spans 14 amino acids. The CDR3: CASSPGQLYNEQFF.

The chain has TRBV7-3 and TRBJ1-2; no DNA is available, so the TRBD1 call from TCRdb remains unchecked. Germline values: CDR1 SGHTA, CDR2 FQGTGA. This CDR3 comprises 13 residues. CDR3 in amino acids: CASSRQGNYGYTF.

The rearrangement uses TRBV20-1 and TRBJ2-7; the D gene TCRdb calls, TRBD2, cannot be checked with no DNA. Germline V CDR1 and CDR2: DFQATT, SNEGSKA (reference sequence). This CDR3 comprises 15 residues. CDR3 sequence reads: CSASTGLAGVYEQYF.

The genes are TRBV4-1 and TRBJ2-3; TCRdb outputs TRBD1, but without DNA this stays unchecked. This CDR3 contains 15 residues. Germline CDR1 and CDR2: MGHRA and YSYEKL. The CDR3 sequence is CASSQYQGLTDTQYF.

The chain couples TRBV28 to TRBJ1-5; TCRdb picks TRBD1, but there is no DNA to check that call. The CDR3 extends over 17 amino acids. Germline V CDR1 and CDR2: MDHEN, SYDVKM. CDR3 amino acids: CASSFRGAPRPDQPQHF.

J is TRBJ2-7 and V is TRBV20-1; TCRdb outputs TRBD1, but without DNA this stays unchecked. The CDR3 sequence is 16 residues long. Per germline, CDR1 DFQATT and CDR2 SNEGSKA (reference sequence). CDR3: CSARPPLATNSYEQYF.

The chain joins TRBV5-6 to TRBJ1-1; the TCRdb call, TRBD1, lacks DNA for checking. The V gene's germline CDR1 is SGHDT and CDR2 YYEEEE. This CDR3 contains 15 residues. This CDR3 reads CASTPVGRTNTEAFF.

The chain uses TRBV7-8 and TRBJ2-1. The germline V gene has CDR1 SGHVS and CDR2 FQNEAQ. The CDR3 runs to 16 residues. CDR3 amino acids: CASSLVGVLSYNEQFF.

This chain uses TRBV29-1 with TRBJ2-2; TCRdb picks TRBD1, but there is no DNA to check that call. The CDR3 covers 16 residues. Germline values: CDR1 SQVTM, CDR2 ANQGSEA. CDR3: CSVERAGTGIGGELFF.